This is a list of T cell receptor delta chains from one sample in a study of gamma-delta T cells after stem cell transplantation. TCRdb reanalysed the RT-PCR reads via CATT. The sample yields roughly 2,600 delta-chain clones, about 30% seen once. The sample comprised gamma-delta T cells. The source of these receptors is a human donor. It is not recorded whose cells these are; they may come from a transplant donor. CDR3s include the opening cysteine and the closing phenylalanine or tryptophan. Fields, in order: V gene, clone size, J gene, D gene, CDR3 DNA, CDR3 protein. D genes are given only for firm matches. The size entry is marked missing in some rows and otherwise reads once, few, many or a size class.

v_call: TRAV29/DV5
clone_size: .
j_call: TRDJ1
d_call: TRDD3
cdr3_nt: TGTGCAGCAAGCGTGAGTCCTACCTGGGGGATACGTTCGGCCACCGATAAACTCATCTTT
cdr3_aa: CAASVSPTWGIRSATDKLIF

v_call: TRDV1
clone_size: few
j_call: TRDJ1
d_call: .
cdr3_nt: TGTGCTCTTGGGGAACTGGGTTTCTTCCTACGGCCGCCTGGGGGCTGGATGGGAGTAGGTACTTCCTACACCGATAAACTCATCTTT
cdr3_aa: CALGELGFFLRPPGGWMGVGTSYTDKLIF

v_call: TRDV1
clone_size: .
j_call: TRDJ4
d_call: TRDD3
cdr3_nt: TGTGCTCTTGGGGTTCCCTGGCCCCGGGGGATACTAGTAGGACCCCTGATCTTT
cdr3_aa: CALGVPWPRGILVGPLIF

v_call: TRDV2
clone_size: large
j_call: TRDJ1
d_call: .
cdr3_nt: TGTGCCTGTGACACCCTACAGACCAGTACGGGGCCTAAACTCATCTTT
cdr3_aa: CACDTLQTSTGPKLIF

v_call: TRDV1
clone_size: few
j_call: TRDJ1
d_call: TRDD3
cdr3_nt: TGTGCTCTTGGGGAACTCGAATGGGGGATACTCACGGTCGATAAACTCATCTTT
cdr3_aa: CALGELEWGILTVDKLIF

v_call: TRDV2
clone_size: once
j_call: TRDJ1
d_call: TRDD3
cdr3_nt: TGTGCCTGTGACCGCCTCGTACTGGGGGATACGGGGGGGCTAACGGAGTACACCGATAAACTCATCTTT
cdr3_aa: CACDRLVLGDTGGLTEYTDKLIF

v_call: TRDV2
clone_size: .
j_call: TRDJ1
d_call: TRDD3
cdr3_nt: TGTGCCTGTGACACCGCAGGCTCTGAGGGAGCCGGGGGATACGCGGGGTCCGATAAACTCATCTTT
cdr3_aa: CACDTAGSEGAGGYAGSDKLIF

v_call: TRDV2
clone_size: few
j_call: TRDJ3
d_call: TRDD3
cdr3_nt: TGTGCCTGTGACACCTTGGGGGATACGGGCTCCTGGGACACCCGACAGATGTTTTTC
cdr3_aa: CACDTLGDTGSWDTRQMFF

v_call: TRDV2
clone_size: .
j_call: TRDJ1
d_call: TRDD3
cdr3_nt: TGTGCCTGTGACGGCGTCTTCTTACTGGGGGAAGCGGAGGGGGCTTACACCGATAAACTCATCTTT
cdr3_aa: CACDGVFLLGEAEGAYTDKLIF

v_call: TRDV2
clone_size: medium-sized
j_call: TRDJ3
d_call: .
cdr3_nt: TGTGCCTGTGACACCTTAAGCGAGAGCTCCTGGGACACCCGACAGATGTTTTTC
cdr3_aa: CACDTLSESSWDTRQMFF

v_call: TRDV2
clone_size: few
j_call: TRDJ1
d_call: .
cdr3_nt: TGTGCCTGTGACACCGGAGGTCCTCCGTACACCGATAAACTCATCTTT
cdr3_aa: CACDTGGPPYTDKLIF

v_call: TRDV2
clone_size: few
j_call: TRDJ1
d_call: .
cdr3_nt: TGTGCCTGCCAAGCCCTGGGGTACACCGATAAACTCATCTTT
cdr3_aa: CACQALGYTDKLIF

v_call: TRDV2
clone_size: large
j_call: TRDJ1
d_call: .
cdr3_nt: TGTGCCTGTGACTCGATGGGGGTTCAGATATCGTACACCGATAAACTCATCTTT
cdr3_aa: CACDSMGVQISYTDKLIF

v_call: TRDV2
clone_size: .
j_call: TRDJ3
d_call: .
cdr3_nt: TGTGCCTGTGACTCCGCCGAGGGGATGGGAAGCTCCTGGGACACCCGACAGATGTTTTTC
cdr3_aa: CACDSAEGMGSSWDTRQMFF

v_call: TRDV1
clone_size: few
j_call: TRDJ1
d_call: .
cdr3_nt: TGTGCTCTTGGGGAACTAGATGGGGTGCATAAACTCATCTTT
cdr3_aa: CALGELDGVHKLIF

v_call: TRDV3
clone_size: .
j_call: TRDJ1
d_call: .
cdr3_nt: TGTGCCTTACGGTGGGGTGTTCGGGACACCGATAAACTCATCTTT
cdr3_aa: CALRWGVRDTDKLIF

v_call: TRDV2
clone_size: .
j_call: TRDJ1
d_call: TRDD3
cdr3_nt: TGTGCCTGTGACACCCTCGGGGTGGGGGATACGTTTGCCACCGATAAACTCATCTTT
cdr3_aa: CACDTLGVGDTFATDKLIF

v_call: TRDV2
clone_size: medium-sized
j_call: TRDJ1
d_call: TRDD3
cdr3_nt: TGTGCCTGTGACACTCTCGTACTGGGGGATAAGGGATCCGATAAACTCATCTTT
cdr3_aa: CACDTLVLGDKGSDKLIF

v_call: TRDV2
clone_size: large
j_call: TRDJ2
d_call: TRDD3
cdr3_nt: TGTGCCTGTGATCCCGTACTGGGGGAGACCGGAGGCAGGACAGCACAACTCTTCTTT
cdr3_aa: CACDPVLGETGGRTAQLFF

v_call: TRDV1
clone_size: .
j_call: TRDJ1
d_call: TRDD3
cdr3_nt: TGTGCTCTTGGGGAACTGATCCCCCTGGGGGTCTCCGACGGTTACACCGATAAACTCATCTTT
cdr3_aa: CALGELIPLGVSDGYTDKLIF

v_call: TRDV2
clone_size: .
j_call: TRDJ1
d_call: TRDD3
cdr3_nt: TGTGCCTGTGACACGATGAGGGGATACGAGATGTACACCGATAAACTCATCTTT
cdr3_aa: CACDTMRGYEMYTDKLIF

v_call: TRDV1
clone_size: few
j_call: TRDJ1
d_call: .
cdr3_nt: TGTGCTCTTGGGGAACTTAAACGGGAATTGGAGCTGGGTAGGTCCACCGATAAACTCATCTTT
cdr3_aa: CALGELKRELELGRSTDKLIF

v_call: TRDV2
clone_size: .
j_call: TRDJ1
d_call: TRDD3
cdr3_nt: TGTGCCTGTGACACCTTGGAGAGTACTGGGGGTCCGTACACCGATAAACTCATCTTT
cdr3_aa: CACDTLESTGGPYTDKLIF

v_call: TRDV2
clone_size: few
j_call: TRDJ3
d_call: .
cdr3_nt: TGTGCCTGTGACACCGTGGATTGGGGATCTTCCTCCTGGGACACCCGACAGATGTTTTTC
cdr3_aa: CACDTVDWGSSSWDTRQMFF

v_call: TRDV2
clone_size: few
j_call: TRDJ1
d_call: .
cdr3_nt: TGTGCCTGTGACTCTTTGGGGATCACCGATAAACTCATCTTT
cdr3_aa: CACDSLGITDKLIF

v_call: TRDV1
clone_size: .
j_call: TRDJ1
d_call: TRDD3
cdr3_nt: TGTGCTCTTGGGGAACAACGAACTCTTGGCGGGGGGATACGCGCGACCGATAAACTCATCTTT
cdr3_aa: CALGEQRTLGGGIRATDKLIF

v_call: TRDV1
clone_size: large
j_call: TRDJ1
d_call: .
cdr3_nt: TGTGCTCTTGAGTGTTGCCTGGGGATTACCGATAAACTCATCTTT
cdr3_aa: CALECCLGITDKLIF

v_call: TRDV2
clone_size: .
j_call: TRDJ1
d_call: TRDD3
cdr3_nt: TGTGCCTGTGACGCCTTACTGGGGGATGGGGACCCGTACACCGATAAACTCATCTTT
cdr3_aa: CACDALLGDGDPYTDKLIF

v_call: TRDV2
clone_size: .
j_call: TRDJ1
d_call: .
cdr3_nt: TGTGCCTGTGAGTGTACTCCTCAGGGGGGAAACGATAAACTCATCTTT
cdr3_aa: CACECTPQGGNDKLIF

v_call: TRDV2
clone_size: .
j_call: TRDJ1
d_call: TRDD3
cdr3_nt: TGTGCCTGTGACGAAGTACTGGGGGGGCACGAGTACACCGATAAACTCATCTTT
cdr3_aa: CACDEVLGGHEYTDKLIF

v_call: TRDV2
clone_size: .
j_call: TRDJ1
d_call: .
cdr3_nt: TGTGCCTGTGACACCGTGGGTCCGTACACCGATAAACTCATCTTT
cdr3_aa: CACDTVGPYTDKLIF

v_call: TRDV2
clone_size: medium-sized
j_call: TRDJ3
d_call: TRDD3
cdr3_nt: TGTGCCTGTGAGAGACTGGGGGTCAGCTCCTGGGACACCCGACAGATGTTTTTC
cdr3_aa: CACERLGVSSWDTRQMFF

v_call: TRDV2
clone_size: .
j_call: TRDJ1
d_call: .
cdr3_nt: TGTGCCTGTGACACCGTCTCCCTCCACGCCGATAACCTCATCTTT
cdr3_aa: CACDTVSLHADNLIF

v_call: TRDV2
clone_size: few
j_call: TRDJ1
d_call: .
cdr3_nt: TGTGCCTGTGACACCGTGGGGGCCCTCTCCGATAAACTCATCTTT
cdr3_aa: CACDTVGALSDKLIF

v_call: TRDV2
clone_size: .
j_call: TRDJ1
d_call: TRDD3
cdr3_nt: TGTGCCTGTGACACGATATCTTCGGTGGTGGATACGCGTGTTGTCACCGATAAACTCATCTTT
cdr3_aa: CACDTISSVVDTRVVTDKLIF

v_call: TRDV2
clone_size: few
j_call: TRDJ1
d_call: TRDD3
cdr3_nt: TGTGCCTGTGACACGGAGGGGTTGGGGGGATACCTGTACACCGATAAACTCATCTTT
cdr3_aa: CACDTEGLGGYLYTDKLIF

v_call: TRDV2
clone_size: .
j_call: TRDJ1
d_call: .
cdr3_nt: TGTGCCTGTGACTCCTTAGGTTGGTCCGATAAACTCATCTTT
cdr3_aa: CACDSLGWSDKLIF

v_call: TRDV3
clone_size: .
j_call: TRDJ1
d_call: TRDD3
cdr3_nt: TGTGCCAGTTCCCGGCTTTACTGGGGGAATACCGATAAACTCATCTTT
cdr3_aa: CASSRLYWGNTDKLIF

v_call: TRDV2
clone_size: .
j_call: TRDJ3
d_call: TRDD3
cdr3_nt: TGTGCCTGTGACACCGTGGGGGATTTGTCCTGGGACACCCGACAGATGTTTTTC
cdr3_aa: CACDTVGDLSWDTRQMFF

v_call: TRDV2
clone_size: few
j_call: TRDJ1
d_call: .
cdr3_nt: TGTGCCTGTGACTATGTTACCCCTAAAAGCAACGGGAAATACACCGATAAACTCATCTTT
cdr3_aa: CACDYVTPKSNGKYTDKLIF